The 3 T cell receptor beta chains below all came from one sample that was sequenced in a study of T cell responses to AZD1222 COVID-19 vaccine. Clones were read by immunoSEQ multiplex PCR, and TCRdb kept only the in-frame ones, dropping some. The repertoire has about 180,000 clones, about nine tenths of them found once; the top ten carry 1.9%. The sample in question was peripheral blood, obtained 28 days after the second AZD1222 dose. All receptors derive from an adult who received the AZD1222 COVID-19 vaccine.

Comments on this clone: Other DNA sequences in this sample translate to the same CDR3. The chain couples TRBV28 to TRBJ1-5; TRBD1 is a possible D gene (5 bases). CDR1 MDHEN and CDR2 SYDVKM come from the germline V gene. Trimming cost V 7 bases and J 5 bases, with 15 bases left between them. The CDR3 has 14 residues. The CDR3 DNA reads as TGTGCCAGCACCTCCGGGCAGGGCGATCAGCCCCAGCATTTT. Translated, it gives CASTSGQGDQPQHF.

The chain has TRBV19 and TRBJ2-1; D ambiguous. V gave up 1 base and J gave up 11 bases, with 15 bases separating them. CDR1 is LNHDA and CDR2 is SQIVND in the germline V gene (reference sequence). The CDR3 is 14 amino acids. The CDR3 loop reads CASSIGSSSGKQFF. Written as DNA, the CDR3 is TGTGCCAGTAGTATAGGGTCCTCATCCGGCAAGCAGTTCTTC.

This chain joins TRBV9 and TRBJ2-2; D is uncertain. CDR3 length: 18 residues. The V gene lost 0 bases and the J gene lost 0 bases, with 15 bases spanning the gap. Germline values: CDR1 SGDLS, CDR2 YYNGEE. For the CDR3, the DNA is TGTGCCAGCAGCGTAGGGGGTGGTAGATCTACGAACACCGGGGAGCTGTTTTTT. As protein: CASSVGGGRSTNTGELFF.